Each of the 30 T cell receptor beta chains below was sequenced from the same sample in a study of Tregs in tolerant kidney transplant recipients. The repertoire was sequenced with immunoSEQ multiplex PCR; TCRdb's copy has only in-frame clones and lacks some. The sample contains about 94,000 clones, 80% to 95% of which appear only once. The specimen comprised CD4+ T cells from blood, sampled before the transplant. These receptors all stem from a human donor who received a combined kidney and bone marrow transplant.

This chain joins TRBV5-5 and TRBJ2-5, with D possibly matching TRBD2 (6 bases). Trimming cost V 0 bases and J 5 bases, with 17 bases left between them. Looked up from germline, CDR1 is SGHKS and CDR2 is YYEKEE (reference sequence). The CDR3 runs 16 residues. This CDR3 is CASSLAPAGRRETQYF. CDR3 coding DNA: TGTGCCAGCAGCTTGGCCCCAGCGGGCAGGAGGGAGACCCAGTACTTC.

CDR3 coding DNA: TGTGCCAGCTCACCTATACTGAACCTTAACTATGGCTACACCTTC. This codes for CASSPILNLNYGYTF. The genes are TRBV18 and TRBJ1-2; D is ambiguous. The V end was cut by 3 bases, the J end by 1 base, with 12 bases between. CDR1 is KGHSH and CDR2 is LQKENI in the germline V gene. CDR3 length: 15 residues.

The rearrangement links TRBV27 to TRBJ2-7, with D possibly TRBD1 on 7 matching bases. The CDR3 spans 14 residues. Per germline, CDR1 MNHEY and CDR2 SMNVEV (reference sequence). V was trimmed by 2 bases and J by 6 bases, leaving 14 bases between them. The CDR3 protein is CASSLRRQGGEQYF. The CDR3 nucleotides read TGTGCCAGCAGTTTAAGGCGTCAGGGGGGCGAGCAGTACTTC.

The chain links TRBV5-4 to TRBJ2-7; D is perhaps TRBD2 (7 bases). Trimming took off 6 bases at V and 3 bases at J, with 16 bases between the two ends. CDR3 length: 14 amino acids. Per germline, CDR1 SGHNT and CDR2 YYREEE (reference sequence). CDR3 sequence reads: CASTKGGVFYEQYF. The CDR3 DNA reads as TGTGCCAGCACTAAGGGGGGGGTCTTCTACGAGCAGTACTTC.

V gene TRBV4-3 combines with J gene TRBJ1-2; D may be TRBD1 (5 bases). CDR1 is LGHNA, CDR2 YSLEER, per germline. Trimming removed 4 bases at V and 7 bases at J, with 25 bases between. This CDR3 region has 17 residues. The CDR3 region has the DNA TGCGCCAGCAGCCGAAGCCGTGTAGGCAGGGCAAAAACTGGCTACACCTTC. Protein sequence: CASSRSRVGRAKTGYTF.

Here the CDR3 reads CASSPLAGAGDTQYF. CDR3 nucleotides: TGTGCCAGCAGTCCACTCGCGGGAGCGGGAGATACGCAGTATTTT. J is TRBJ2-3 and V is TRBV6-4; 7 bases map to TRBD2. CDR1 and CDR2 (germline): MRHNA, SNTAGT. This CDR3 region has 15 residues. V lost 5 bases, J lost 5 bases, and 10 bases stayed unmatched.

The chain is built from TRBV7-9 and TRBJ1-2; TRBD1 matches at 8 bases. The J segment lost 4 bases and the V segment lost 5 bases, leaving 18 bases of the junction unmatched. CDR1 is SEHNR and CDR2 is FQNEAQ in the germline V gene (reference sequence). The CDR3 spans 18 residues. In DNA, the CDR3 is TGTGCCAGCAGCCTTAATGCAAACCAGGGGGCGCGGAGCTATGGCTACACCTTC. Translating it yields CASSLNANQGARSYGYTF. The full variable domain, rest sourced from reference TRBV7-9 and TRBJ1-2, is DTGVSQNPRHKITKRGQNVTFRCDPISEHNRLYWYRQTLGQGPEFLTYFQNEAQLEKSRLLSDRFSAERPKGSFSTLEIQRTEQGDSAMYLCASSLNANQGARSYGYTFGSGTRLTVV.

In DNA form, the CDR3 reads TGTGCCAGCAGTTCCCCCAGGACTGATTCCTACGAGCAGTACTTC. Protein sequence: CASSSPRTDSYEQYF. This chain connects TRBV28 to TRBJ2-7; weak D call: TRBD2 (5 bases). Germline-derived CDR1 and CDR2 are MDHEN and SYDVKM. CDR3 size: 15 residues. Trimming left V 4 bases short and J 1 base short, with 14 bases between.

The genes are TRBV6-5 and TRBJ2-7; tentative D call: TRBD2 (7 bases). This CDR3 region has 13 residues. Germline assignment: CDR1 MNHEY and CDR2 SVGAGI. V shed 8 bases and J shed 3 bases, with 14 bases lying between them. The CDR3 here is CASSRGGDYEQYF. The DNA of the CDR3 is TGTGCCAGCTCGAGGGGGGGGGACTACGAGCAGTACTTC.

The genes are TRBV11-2 and TRBJ2-7; TRBD2 agrees at 16 bases. CDR3 length: 19 amino acids. CDR1 and CDR2 (germline): SGHAT, FQNNGV. The V and J ends lost 5 bases and 9 bases, in that order; junction bases with no gene match: 19. The CDR3 spells CASSRLKGTSGRGVVAQYF. The CDR3 nucleotides are TGTGCCAGCAGCCGCCTTAAGGGGACTAGCGGGAGGGGCGTCGTGGCGCAGTACTTC.

The CDR3 DNA reads TGCGCCAGCAGCCAAGCGCCGGGACTAGAGTTCTACGAGCAGTACTTC. Translation gives CASSQAPGLEFYEQYF. The chain couples TRBV4-1 to TRBJ2-7; 8 bases are a match to TRBD2. CDR1 MGHRA and CDR2 YSYEKL come from the germline V gene. The CDR3 covers 16 residues. V lost 1 base to trimming and J lost 3 bases; unmatched junction nucleotides: 8.

The chain has TRBV15 and TRBJ2-1, with 8 bases aligning to TRBD2. The germline V gene has CDR1 LNHNV and CDR2 YYDKDF (reference sequence). Germline trimming cut 3 bases from V and 8 bases from J; bases unmatched to any gene: 6. This CDR3 has 14 amino acids. CDR3 sequence reads: CATSSGRGNDEQFF. As DNA, the CDR3 is TGTGCCACCAGCAGCGGGAGGGGTAATGATGAGCAGTTCTTC.

The rearrangement joins TRBV2 to TRBJ2-7; D ambiguous. The CDR3 sequence is 13 residues long. Germline V gives CDR1 SNHLY, CDR2 FYNNEI. The V end was cut by 7 bases, the J end by 2 bases, with 12 bases between. The CDR3 DNA sequence: TGTGCCAGCAACCGCGAAACTACCTACGAGCAGTACTTC. It encodes CASNRETTYEQYF.

This clone was picked up one time. The chain carries TRBV5-4 and TRBJ2-5, with 11 bases matching TRBD2. The V gene end was trimmed by 7 bases and the J gene end by 5 bases; junction bases not matched to a gene: 4. This CDR3 contains 13 residues. Looked up from germline, CDR1 is SGHNT and CDR2 is YYREEE (reference sequence). The CDR3 DNA reads as TGTGCCAGCCCCGGGACTAGCGGTGAGACCCAGTACTTC. Translating gives CASPGTSGETQYF.

To note about this clone: This CDR3 is also generated by other DNA sequences in the sample. This chain joins TRBV28 and TRBJ1-6, with 7 bases matching TRBD1. CDR1 is MDHEN and CDR2 is SYDVKM in the germline V gene. The junction had 17 bases not matched to a gene; V was cut back by 6 bases and J by 0 bases. The CDR3 loop spans 20 amino acids. The CDR3 DNA sequence: TGTGCCAGCAGCCTTAGCCTTGGACAGGTTGGGGGCTCCTATAATTCACCCCTCCACTTT. This sequence encodes CASSLSLGQVGGSYNSPLHF.

The rearrangement joins TRBV7-8 to TRBJ2-1; 11 bases match TRBD1. Unmatched junction bases numbered 5, after V lost 4 bases and J lost 6 bases. This CDR3 is 15 amino acids long. Germline V gene lookup returns CDR1 SGHVS and CDR2 FQNEAQ. The CDR3: CASSYGTGGGNEQFF. In nucleotides, the CDR3 is TGTGCCAGCAGCTACGGGACAGGGGGTGGCAATGAGCAGTTCTTC. The full variable domain, its missing parts supplied by reference TRBV7-8 and TRBJ2-1, is GAGVSQSPRYKVAKRGQDVALRCDPISGHVSLFWYQQALGQGPEFLTYFQNEAQLDKSGLPSDRFFAERPEGSVSTLKIQRTQQEDSAVYLCASSYGTGGGNEQFFGPGTRLTVL.

CDR3 loop: CSVAGRGPNDNEQFF. In DNA, the CDR3 is TGCAGCGTTGCAGGCAGGGGGCCCAACGACAATGAGCAGTTCTTC. The chain links TRBV29-1 to TRBJ2-1, with 8 positions matching TRBD1. The CDR3 runs 15 residues. In germline, CDR1 is SQVTM, CDR2 ANQGSEA. The V segment lost 4 bases and the J segment 5 bases; nucleotides outside the gene matches: 10.

This chain uses TRBV7-3 with TRBJ2-7, with 7 bases matching TRBD1. This CDR3 is 13 amino acids long. From germline, CDR1 is SGHTA and CDR2 FQGTGA. Trimming removed 5 bases from V and 7 bases from J; junction bases left unmatched: 8. The CDR3 sequence is CASSPGQTREQYF. The DNA for the CDR3 is TGTGCCAGCAGCCCGGGACAGACGAGGGAGCAGTACTTC.

In nucleotides, the CDR3 is TGTGCCAGTAGTTTTGGGGAGAATGAAAAACTGTTTTTT. Encoded protein: CASSFGENEKLFF. This chain joins TRBV19 and TRBJ1-4; D ambiguous. The ends were cut back, 5 bases at V and 5 bases at J, with 9 bases in the middle. The length of the CDR3 is 13 residues. In germline, CDR1 is LNHDA, CDR2 SQIVND (reference sequence).

The V and J genes are TRBV11-3 and TRBJ2-7, with 7 bases lining up with TRBD2. The germline V gene has CDR1 SGHNT and CDR2 YENEEA. V was clipped by 7 bases and J by 6 bases; unmatched bases: 12. The CDR3 sequence is 14 residues long. CDR3 amino acids: CASTLRGSRGEQYF. The CDR3 DNA reads TGTGCCAGCACCTTGCGGGGGTCTCGGGGCGAGCAGTACTTC.

J is TRBJ2-3 and V is TRBV28, with 8 bases matching TRBD1. This CDR3 spans 16 amino acids. Per the germline V gene, CDR1 is MDHEN and CDR2 is SYDVKM. V lost 8 bases and J lost 5; bases outside the gene matches: 15. For the CDR3, the DNA is TGTGCCAGCGTTGGCGGTTGGCAGGGGGCGAAAGATACGCAGTATTTT. It yields the protein CASVGGWQGAKDTQYF.

The V gene is TRBV27, the J gene TRBJ1-5, with unresolved D. The V gene lost 0 bases and the J gene lost 5 bases, with 8 bases spanning the gap. The CDR3 contains 14 residues. Germline loops: CDR1 MNHEY, CDR2 SMNVEV (reference sequence). The CDR3 DNA reads TGTGCCAGCAGTTTATCTCCTACTCATCAGCCCCAGCATTTT. Residues: CASSLSPTHQPQHF.

J is TRBJ2-1 and V is TRBV9, with 9 nucleotides matching TRBD1. The V segment lost 4 bases and the J segment 6 bases; nucleotides outside the gene matches: 8. This CDR3 comprises 15 residues. Germline CDR1 SGDLS, CDR2 YYNGEE. The CDR3 loop is CASSRTGQGPNEQFF. DNA for the CDR3: TGTGCCAGCAGCCGGACGGGACAGGGACCCAATGAGCAGTTCTTC.

The CDR3 region has the DNA TGCGCCAGCAGCCAAGACCCAACGCGGGGGTACGGTGGTGAAAAACTGTTTTTT. It specifies CASSQDPTRGYGGEKLFF. The rearrangement links TRBV4-1 to TRBJ1-4; D is perhaps TRBD1 (5 bases). The CDR3 contains 18 residues. The V end lost 0 bases, the J end lost 7 bases, and 21 bases lay between the germline ends. The germline gives CDR1 MGHRA, CDR2 YSYEKL.

This chain links TRBV9 with TRBJ2-3; 10 bases map to TRBD1. With V trimmed by 0 bases and J by 1 base, 14 bases remained unmatched. Germline V CDR1 and CDR2: SGDLS, YYNGEE. This CDR3 has 20 amino acids. CDR3: CASSVATGTGDNFGTDTQYF. The DNA for the CDR3 is TGTGCCAGCAGCGTAGCTACCGGGACAGGGGATAATTTTGGCACAGATACGCAGTATTTT. Full variable domain (outside the CDR3, taken from reference TRBV9 and TRBJ2-3): DSGVTQTPKHLITATGQRVTLRCSPRSGDLSVYWYQQSLDQGLQFLIQYYNGEERAKGNILERFSAQQFPDLHSELNLSSLELGDSALYFCASSVATGTGDNFGTDTQYFGPGTRLTVL.

The chain is built from TRBV7-2 and TRBJ1-1; perhaps TRBD1 as D (6 bases). The CDR3 has 12 residues. Between the trimmed V and J ends, which lost 2 bases and 10 bases, there was a span of 11 bases. In germline, CDR1 is SGHTA, CDR2 FQGNSA. The CDR3 region has the DNA TGTGCCAGCAGCTTACAGGGGAGGGTAGCTTTCTTT. It translates to CASSLQGRVAFF. Complete variable domain (other parts from reference TRBV7-2 and TRBJ1-1): GAGVSQSPSNKVTEKGKDVELRCDPISGHTALYWYRQSLGQGLEFLIYFQGNSAPDKSGLPSDRFSAERTGGSVSTLTIQRTQQEDSAVYLCASSLQGRVAFFGQGTRLTVV.

This clone was detected once. The chain employs TRBV7-2 and TRBJ2-1, with a tentative D call TRBD2 (6 bases). V lost 5 bases to trimming and J lost 10 bases, with 18 bases between them. The CDR3 runs to 14 residues. CDR1 is SGHTA, CDR2 FQGNSA, per germline. The CDR3 bases are TGTGCCAGCAGCCACCGGGCTCGGAGGGGAGAGCAGTTCTTC. Translation: CASSHRARRGEQFF. The variable domain in full, with the rest retrieved from reference TRBV7-2 and TRBJ2-1, is GAGVSQSPSNKVTEKGKDVELRCDPISGHTALYWYRQSLGQGLEFLIYFQGNSAPDKSGLPSDRFSAERTGGSVSTLTIQRTQQEDSAVYLCASSHRARRGEQFFGPGTRLTVL.

This chain joins TRBV5-5 and TRBJ1-4, with TRBD1 matching over 7 bases. The CDR3 spans 13 residues. CDR1 and CDR2 from the germline V gene are SGHKS and YYEKEE (reference sequence). J was trimmed by 4 bases and V by 9 bases; bases with no gene match: 6. The chain's CDR3 is CAKPGQFNEKLFF. CDR3 coding DNA: TGTGCCAAACCGGGACAGTTTAATGAAAAACTGTTTTTT.

The chain links TRBV15 to TRBJ1-3, with D perhaps matching TRBD1 (5 bases). Per the germline V gene, CDR1 is LNHNV and CDR2 is YYDKDF (reference sequence). V lost 0 bases and J 0 bases, leaving 12 bases between the germline ends. The CDR3 has 17 residues. CDR3 loop: CATSREVTGFSGNTIYF. The CDR3 coding sequence is TGTGCCACCAGCAGAGAGGTAACAGGATTCTCTGGAAACACCATATATTTT.

In DNA form, the CDR3 reads TGTGCCAGCAGCGTAAATACTGGAAACACCATATATTTT. It is translated as CASSVNTGNTIYF. The V gene is TRBV7-3, the J gene TRBJ1-3; no clear D gene. V lost 5 bases, J lost 2 bases, and 7 bases lay in between. Germline V lookup: CDR1 SGHTA, CDR2 FQGTGA. The CDR3 covers 13 residues.